This entry is about one T cell receptor beta chain. Its cognate antigen is unknown. The data were obtained in a study of T cell responses to AZD1222 COVID-19 vaccine. The repertoire was sequenced with immunoSEQ multiplex PCR; TCRdb's copy has only in-frame clones and lacks some. The sample lists about 100,000 clones, around 87% occurring once. The CDR3 totals 13 residues. V was trimmed by 5 bases and J by 4 bases, leaving 11 bases between them. Study-wide results and caveats: The donor cohort was predominantly white British with a female majority, and clonal diversity may have been underestimated. Seropositive AZD1222 recipients at baseline numbered only five to seven. Close to half of all spike-specific TCRs reportedly target regions of the variants that are unmutated. Vaccination with two AZD1222 doses was followed by a rise in Spike-specific TCR breadth and depth.

This clonotype was obtained from an adult in good health. The source was peripheral blood, collected on day 0 of MenACWY control vaccination. J is TRBJ1-2 and V is TRBV12-3 or TRBV12-4; D is uncertain. The CDR3 coding sequence is TGTGCCAGCAGTAAGCACGAGGGCTATGGCTACACCTTC. This gives the protein CASSKHEGYGYTF.